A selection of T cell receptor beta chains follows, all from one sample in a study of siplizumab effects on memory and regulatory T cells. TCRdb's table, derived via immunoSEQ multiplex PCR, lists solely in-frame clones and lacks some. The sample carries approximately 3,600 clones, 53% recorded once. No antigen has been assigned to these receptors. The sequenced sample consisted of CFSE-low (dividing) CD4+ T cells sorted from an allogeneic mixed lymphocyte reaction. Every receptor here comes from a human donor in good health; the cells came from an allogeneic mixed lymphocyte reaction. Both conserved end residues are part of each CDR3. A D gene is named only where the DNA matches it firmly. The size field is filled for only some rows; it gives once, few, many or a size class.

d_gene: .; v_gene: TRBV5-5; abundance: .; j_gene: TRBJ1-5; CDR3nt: TGTGCCAGCAGCCATGACAGGAGCAATCAGCCCCAGCATTTT; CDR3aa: CASSHDRSNQPQHF
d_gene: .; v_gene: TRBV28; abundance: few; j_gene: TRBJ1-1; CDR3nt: TGTGCCAGCAGTACCCCGGGACAAGAAGCTTTCTTT; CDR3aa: CASSTPGQEAFF
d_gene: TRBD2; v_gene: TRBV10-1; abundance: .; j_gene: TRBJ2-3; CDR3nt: TGCGCCAGCAGTGAGTCTCTAGCGGGGGGGCGAGGAGATACGCAGTATTTT; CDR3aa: CASSESLAGGRGDTQYF
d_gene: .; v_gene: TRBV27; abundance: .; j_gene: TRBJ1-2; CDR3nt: TGTGCCAGCAACCTAGACAGACGAAATGGCTACACCTTC; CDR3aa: CASNLDRRNGYTF
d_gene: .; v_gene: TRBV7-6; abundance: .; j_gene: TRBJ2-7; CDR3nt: TGTGCCAGCAGCTGGTTCGACTCCCTCGGCTCCGAGCAGTACTTC; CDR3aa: CASSWFDSLGSEQYF
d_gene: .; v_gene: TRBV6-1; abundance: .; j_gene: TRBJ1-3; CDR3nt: TGTGCCAGCAATAGCTTCTCTGGAAACACCATATATTTT; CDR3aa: CASNSFSGNTIYF
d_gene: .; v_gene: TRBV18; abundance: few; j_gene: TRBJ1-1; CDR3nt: TGTGCCAGCTCACCCGGGACGATGAACACTGAAGCTTTCTTT; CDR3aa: CASSPGTMNTEAFF
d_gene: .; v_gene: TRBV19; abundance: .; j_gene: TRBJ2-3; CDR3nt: TGTGCCAGTAGTATCAACTTAGATACGCAGTATTTT; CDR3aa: CASSINLDTQYF
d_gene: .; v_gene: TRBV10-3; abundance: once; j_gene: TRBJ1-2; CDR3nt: TGTGCCATCAGTGAGGGGGGGGACTATGGCTACACCTTC; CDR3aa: CAISEGGDYGYTF
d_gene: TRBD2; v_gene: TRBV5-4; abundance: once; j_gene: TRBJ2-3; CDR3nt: TGTGCCAGCAGCTTGAGCGGCGGGGGGCGCACAGATACGCAGTATTTT; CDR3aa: CASSLSGGGRTDTQYF
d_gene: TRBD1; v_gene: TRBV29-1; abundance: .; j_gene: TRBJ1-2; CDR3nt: TGCAGCGTCCCAGGGGGAGGGGCATTCGACTATGGCTACACCTTC; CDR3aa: CSVPGGGAFDYGYTF
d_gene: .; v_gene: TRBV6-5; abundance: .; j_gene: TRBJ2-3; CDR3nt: TGTGCCAGCAGTTACTCGGGGGCCCTAGCAGGGTATACGCAGTATTTT; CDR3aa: CASSYSGALAGYTQYF
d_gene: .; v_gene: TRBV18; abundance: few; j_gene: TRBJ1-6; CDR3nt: TGTGCCAGCTCACTACTAGGGACAAGCTATAATTCACCCCTCCACTTT; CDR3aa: CASSLLGTSYNSPLHF
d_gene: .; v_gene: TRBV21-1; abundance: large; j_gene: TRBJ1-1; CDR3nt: TGTGCCACCCAAAAAAGAAGGGAGGGGCCCTTT; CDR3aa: CATQKRREGPF
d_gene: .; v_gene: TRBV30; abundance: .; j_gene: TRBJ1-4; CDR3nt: TGTGCCTCGTTGAGTGCGGAGGGGAGTAAGAGGGAAAAACTGTTTTTT; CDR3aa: CASLSAEGSKREKLFF
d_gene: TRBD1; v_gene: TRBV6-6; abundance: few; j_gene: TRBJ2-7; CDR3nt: TGTGCCAGCAGTAGACAGGGACCCTACGAGCAGTACTTC; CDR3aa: CASSRQGPYEQYF
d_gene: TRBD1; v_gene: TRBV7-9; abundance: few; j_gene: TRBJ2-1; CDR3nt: TGTGCCAGCAGCTTAGCGGGCGACAGGGAATACAATGAGCAGTTCTTC; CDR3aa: CASSLAGDREYNEQFF
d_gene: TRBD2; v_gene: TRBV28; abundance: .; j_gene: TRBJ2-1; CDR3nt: TGTGCCAGCAGCCCGAGCGGGGGGGCCATGAATGAGCAGTTCTTC; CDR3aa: CASSPSGGAMNEQFF
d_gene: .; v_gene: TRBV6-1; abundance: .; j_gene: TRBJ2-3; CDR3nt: TGTGCCAGCAGTGAAATCGGGACGGTGGGGGAATCAGGGTATTTT; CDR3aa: CASSEIGTVGESGYF
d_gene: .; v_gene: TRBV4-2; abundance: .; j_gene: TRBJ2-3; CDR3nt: TGTGCCAGCAGACCCTCCGGTGGTGCAGATACGCAGTATTTT; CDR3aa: CASRPSGGADTQYF
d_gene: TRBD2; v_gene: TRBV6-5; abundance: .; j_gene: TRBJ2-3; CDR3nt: TGTGCCAGCAGTTACGATTCTCTAGCGGGGGTGAATACGCAGTATTTT; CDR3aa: CASSYDSLAGVNTQYF
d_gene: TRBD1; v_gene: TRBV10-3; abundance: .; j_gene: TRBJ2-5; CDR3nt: TGTGCCATCATGGGGACAGCACAAGAGACCCAGTACTTC; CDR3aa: CAIMGTAQETQYF
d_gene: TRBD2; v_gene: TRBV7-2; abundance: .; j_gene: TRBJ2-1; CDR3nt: TGTGCCAGCAGCTTAGGGACTAGCGCCTACAATGAGCAGTTCTTC; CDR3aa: CASSLGTSAYNEQFF
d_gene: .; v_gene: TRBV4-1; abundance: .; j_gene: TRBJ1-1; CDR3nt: TGCGCCAGCAGCCATATGGGGTCGGCCACTGAAGCTTTCTTT; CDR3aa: CASSHMGSATEAFF
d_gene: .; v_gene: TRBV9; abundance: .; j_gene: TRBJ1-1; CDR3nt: TGTGCCAGCAGCGCGCTGACAGGTTCCACTGAAGCTTTCTTT; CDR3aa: CASSALTGSTEAFF
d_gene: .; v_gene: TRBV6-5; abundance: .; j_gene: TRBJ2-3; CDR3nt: TGTGCCAGCAGTTTGACCTGGAGATTGGATACGCAGTATTTT; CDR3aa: CASSLTWRLDTQYF
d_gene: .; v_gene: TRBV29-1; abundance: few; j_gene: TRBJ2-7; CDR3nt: TGCAGCGTTGAAGGGATATCCTACGAGCAGTACTTC; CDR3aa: CSVEGISYEQYF
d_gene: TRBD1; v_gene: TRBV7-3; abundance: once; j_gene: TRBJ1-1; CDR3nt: TGTGCCAGCAGCTTGGGACAGGCGAACACTGAAGCTTTCTTT; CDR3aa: CASSLGQANTEAFF
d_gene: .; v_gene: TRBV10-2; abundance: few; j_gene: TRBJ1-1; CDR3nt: TGCGCCAGCAGTGAGAGGTACACTGAAGCTTTCTTT; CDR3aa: CASSERYTEAFF
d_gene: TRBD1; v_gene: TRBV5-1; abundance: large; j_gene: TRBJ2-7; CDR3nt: TGCGCCAGCAGCTTGGGTCTCGTTGGGACAGGGGACGAGCAGTACTTC; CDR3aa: CASSLGLVGTGDEQYF
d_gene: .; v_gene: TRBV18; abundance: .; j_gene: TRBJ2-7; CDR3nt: TGTGCCAGCTCACCACTCGGGGACACCGCCTACGAGCAGTACTTC; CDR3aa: CASSPLGDTAYEQYF
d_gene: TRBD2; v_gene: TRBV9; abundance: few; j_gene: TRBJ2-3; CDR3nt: TGTGCCAGCAGCGTAGATGGGGACTATGGAGATACGCAGTATTTT; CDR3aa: CASSVDGDYGDTQYF
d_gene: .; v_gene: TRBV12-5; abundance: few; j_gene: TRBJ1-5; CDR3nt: TGTGCTAGTGGGCCGGGACAAGACAATCAGCCCCAGCATTTT; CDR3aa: CASGPGQDNQPQHF
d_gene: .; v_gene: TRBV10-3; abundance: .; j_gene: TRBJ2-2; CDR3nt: TGTGCCATCCGGTCCGCACAATCATGGAACACCGGGGAGCTGTTTTTT; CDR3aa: CAIRSAQSWNTGELFF
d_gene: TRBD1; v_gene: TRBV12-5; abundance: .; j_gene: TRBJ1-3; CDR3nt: TGTGCTAGTGGCCTACTACAGGGGGGAAACACCATATATTTT; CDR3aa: CASGLLQGGNTIYF
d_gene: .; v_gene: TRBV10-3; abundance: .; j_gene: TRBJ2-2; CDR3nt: TGTGCCATCAGTGAGTCGAATTGGGGTACCGGGGAGCTGTTTTTT; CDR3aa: CAISESNWGTGELFF
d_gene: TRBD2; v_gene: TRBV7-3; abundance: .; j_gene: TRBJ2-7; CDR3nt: TGTGCCAGCAGCTTATTGGGCCAGGGAGGGTACGAGCAGTACTTC; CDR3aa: CASSLLGQGGYEQYF
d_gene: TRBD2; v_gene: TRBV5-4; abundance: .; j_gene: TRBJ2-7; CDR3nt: TGTGCCAGCAAGACTAGCGGCTCCTACGAGCAGTACTTC; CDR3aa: CASKTSGSYEQYF
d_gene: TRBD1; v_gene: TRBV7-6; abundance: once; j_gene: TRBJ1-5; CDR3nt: TGTGCCAGCAGCCCGAGGGAAGGGGACAGGGAAAGAGGGCAGCCCCAGCATTTT; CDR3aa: CASSPREGDRERGQPQHF
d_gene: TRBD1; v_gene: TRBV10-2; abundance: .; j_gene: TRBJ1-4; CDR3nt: TGCGCCAGCAGTGGGATGTTCGCAGGGGGGAATGAAAAACTGTTTTTT; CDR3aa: CASSGMFAGGNEKLFF
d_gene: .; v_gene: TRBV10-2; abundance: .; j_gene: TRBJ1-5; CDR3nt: TGCGCCAGCAGTGAGTGGTATCAGCCCCAGCATTTT; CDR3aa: CASSEWYQPQHF
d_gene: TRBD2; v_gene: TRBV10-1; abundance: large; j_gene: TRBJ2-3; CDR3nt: TGCGCCAGCAGTGACGGGGGGGCGACAGATACGCAGTATTTT; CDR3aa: CASSDGGATDTQYF
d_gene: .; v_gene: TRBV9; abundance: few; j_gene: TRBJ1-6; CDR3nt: TGTGCCAGCAGCGTAGGGCCCGATTCACCCCTCCACTTT; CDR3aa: CASSVGPDSPLHF
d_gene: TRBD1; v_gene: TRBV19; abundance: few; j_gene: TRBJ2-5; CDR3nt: TGTGCCAGTAGTAGGATAACAGGGGCTATCGCAGAGACCCAGTACTTC; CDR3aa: CASSRITGAIAETQYF
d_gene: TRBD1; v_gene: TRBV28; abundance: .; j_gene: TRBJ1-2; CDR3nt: TGTGCCAGCAGTTTCCCCCCCCATTCGACAGGGGAGGACTATGGCTACACCTTC; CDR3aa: CASSFPPHSTGEDYGYTF
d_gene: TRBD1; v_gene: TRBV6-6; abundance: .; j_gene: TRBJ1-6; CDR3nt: TGTGCCTCCTGCAGGAAACAGGGGAATTCACCCCTCCACTTT; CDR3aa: CASCRKQGNSPLHF